These 10 T cell receptor beta chains share one sample of origin, sequenced in a study of blood T cell repertoires in COVID-19. The table came from immunoSEQ multiplex PCR; TCRdb's copy has only in-frame clones and leaves some out. The sample has some 450,000 clones, about 87% seen once. Sample: peripheral blood. These receptors all stem from a woman aged 45-59 years with COVID-19, enrolled during active disease.

The CDR3 nucleotides are TGTGCCAGCAGTGCGGGGGGCGGATTTGGGGCCAACGTCCTGACTTTC. Translation gives CASSAGGGFGANVLTF. The rearrangement links TRBV6-1 to TRBJ2-6; D possibly corresponds to TRBD2 (7 bases). CDR1 MNHNS and CDR2 SASEGT come from the germline V gene. The CDR3 loop spans 16 amino acids. Trimming shortened V by 4 bases and J by 3 bases, and 13 bases separated the two germline ends.

This clone has just one count. The chain combines TRBV9 with TRBJ2-2; 8 positions match TRBD1. The ends lost 3 bases at V and 1 base at J; junction bases unmatched: 2. This CDR3 is built from 15 residues. Germline CDR1 and CDR2: SGDLS and YYNGEE. The CDR3 DNA follows: TGTGCCAGCAGCGCCGGGACAGGGAACACCGGGGAGCTGTTTTTT. It translates to CASSAGTGNTGELFF.

The V call is TRBV5-4, the J call TRBJ2-7; 7 bases line up with TRBD1. The CDR3 contains 14 residues. V was clipped by 5 bases and J by 2 bases; unmatched bases: 7. The germline V gene encodes CDR1 SGHNT and CDR2 YYREEE (reference sequence). The CDR3 DNA is TGTGCCAGCAGTCCCGGGACAGTTACCTACGAGCAGTACTTC. Protein product: CASSPGTVTYEQYF.

This sequence joins TRBV14 and TRBJ1-1; TRBD1 matches at 8 bases. Germline CDR1 SGHDN, CDR2 FVKESK. Trimming removed 6 bases from V and 2 bases from J; junction bases left unmatched: 8. The CDR3 runs 15 residues. CDR3 region: CASSSDREGNTEAFF. CDR3 in DNA: TGTGCCAGCAGTTCGGACAGGGAGGGAAACACTGAAGCTTTCTTT.

The chain is built from TRBV5-5 and TRBJ1-2; perhaps TRBD1 as D (5 bases). There are 16 residues in the CDR3. With 0 bases removed from V and 3 bases from J, the gap between germline ends came to 15 bases. CDR1 is SGHKS and CDR2 is YYEKEE in the germline V gene (reference sequence). The CDR3 reads CASSLVGLKGDYGYTF. DNA of the CDR3: TGTGCCAGCAGCTTGGTCGGGTTGAAAGGGGACTATGGCTACACCTTC.

With regard to this clone: The same CDR3 also results from other DNA sequences found in this sample. This chain connects TRBV12-3 or TRBV12-4 to TRBJ2-3; D is possibly TRBD2 (5 bases). V was shortened by 3 bases and J by 1 base, with 5 bases between the two germline ends. This CDR3 comprises 13 residues. The CDR3 nucleotides are TGTGCCAGCAGTTTGCGGGGCACAGATACGCAGTATTTT. Amino acids: CASSLRGTDTQYF.

This clone was recorded once. The chain combines TRBV30 with TRBJ1-5; D gene ambiguous. Germline V gene lookup returns CDR1 GTSNPN and CDR2 SVGIG (reference sequence). V dropped 5 bases and J dropped 5 bases, with 10 bases sitting between them. This CDR3 comprises 12 residues. CDR3 nucleotide sequence: TGTGCCTGGTCCTCGGGTGATCAGCCCCAGCATTTT. It specifies CAWSSGDQPQHF.

This clone was seen a handful of times. This chain connects TRBV6-5 to TRBJ1-2; 11 positions match TRBD1. J gave up 4 bases and V 6 bases, and 7 bases lay outside the gene matches. Germline values: CDR1 MNHEY, CDR2 SVGAGI. This CDR3 has 15 residues. CDR3 amino acids: CASSPGQGDFYGYTF. CDR3 DNA: TGTGCCAGCAGCCCGGGACAGGGGGATTTCTATGGCTACACCTTC.

V gene TRBV28 combines with J gene TRBJ2-7, with D possibly matching TRBD1 (7 bases). The CDR3 sequence is 16 residues long. Germline CDR1 and CDR2: MDHEN and SYDVKM. V shed 6 bases and J shed 6 bases, with 24 bases lying between them. As DNA, the CDR3 is TGTGCCAGCAGACCCGGGACAGATGGGTGGGGGGCCGAGCAGTACTTC. As protein: CASRPGTDGWGAEQYF.

J is TRBJ2-3 and V is TRBV29-1; 8 bases line up with TRBD1. The CDR3 has 14 amino acids. V lost 4 bases and J lost 5; bases outside the gene matches: 8. CDR1 and CDR2 from the germline V gene are SQVTM and ANQGSEA. CDR3 loop: CSVGGQARGDTQYF. The CDR3, as DNA: TGCAGCGTTGGGGGACAGGCCCGAGGAGATACGCAGTATTTT.